Below are 14 T cell receptor beta chains sequenced from a single sample in a study of T-cell reconstitution after alpha-beta-depleted transplantation in children. Using unique molecular identifiers, the investigators prepared the TCRbeta library. TCRdb independently ran MiXCR on the PCR reads; one entry per CDR3 protein. The repertoire has some 490,000 distinct CDR3 sequences, approximately 12% of them found once; the top ten carry around 5.6%. Sample: PBMCs from the stem cell graft donor, taken from the stem cell graft. The receptors were gathered from a human donor who donated a stem cell graft to a child with combined immunodeficiency.

Only a few counts were recorded for this clonotype. The genes are TRBV5-1 and TRBJ2-5; D remains unclear. The V gene's germline CDR1 is SGHRS and CDR2 YFSETQ. V was pared by 5 bases and J by 8 bases, with 22 bases between. The CDR3 contains 15 residues. The CDR3 loop reads CASSQNDPSSETQYF. The CDR3 DNA sequence: TGCGCCAGCAGTCAAAACGACCCCTCCAGTGAAACCCAGTACTTC.

The chain uses TRBV6-1 and TRBJ1-1; maybe TRBD1 (5 bases). The V end was cut by 7 bases, the J end by 5 bases, with 23 bases between. Germline CDR1 MNHNS, CDR2 SASEGT. The CDR3 runs 16 residues. The CDR3 is CASIPPLQVRTTEAFF. For the CDR3, the DNA is TGTGCCAGCATCCCTCCCCTACAGGTTCGTACGACTGAAGCTTTCTTT.

The chain has TRBV6-5 and TRBJ1-3; D gene uncertain. Germline lookup yields CDR1 MNHEY and CDR2 SVGAGI. With 4 bases removed from V and 8 bases from J, the gap between germline ends came to 15 bases. The CDR3 has 14 amino acids. The CDR3 protein is CASSLAGRADTIYF. The CDR3 nucleotides are TGTGCCAGCAGTTTGGCAGGCCGGGCGGACACCATATATTTT.

V and J are TRBV5-6 and TRBJ2-7; maybe TRBD1 (6 bases). With 4 bases removed from V and 0 bases from J, the gap between germline ends came to 11 bases. Germline CDR1 reads SGHDT; CDR2 reads YYEEEE. The CDR3 runs 14 residues. The CDR3 sequence: CASSRDILSYEQYF. The CDR3, as DNA: TGTGCCAGCAGCCGGGACATACTCTCCTACGAGCAGTACTTC.

The rearrangement links TRBV20-1 to TRBJ1-2; possible D gene TRBD1, 5 bases. Deletions cut 6 bases from V and 4 bases from J, with 12 bases between. Looked up from germline, CDR1 is DFQATT and CDR2 is SNEGSKA (reference sequence). This CDR3 contains 12 residues. The CDR3 DNA follows: TGCAGTGCCGCACAGGAGATCTATGGCTACACCTTC. Translated, it gives CSAAQEIYGYTF.

There are a few counts of this clonotype. The chain recombines TRBV25-1 with TRBJ2-2; 7 positions match TRBD2. The V and J ends lost 1 base and 2 bases, in that order; junction bases with no gene match: 4. Germline CDR1 and CDR2: MGHDK and SYGVNS. This CDR3 has 16 residues. For the CDR3, the DNA is TGTGCCAGCAGTGAATGGGGGAGGGGAAACACCGGGGAGCTGTTTTTT. Amino acids: CASSEWGRGNTGELFF.

This rearrangement joins TRBV7-3 to TRBJ2-3; 10 bases line up with TRBD1. The CDR3 has 16 amino acids. With 2 bases clipped from V and 4 bases from J, the junction kept 6 bases outside the gene matches. From germline, CDR1 is SGHTA and CDR2 FQGTGA. The CDR3 protein is CASSLQTGGYADTQYF. The CDR3 region has the DNA TGTGCCAGCAGCTTACAGACAGGGGGCTACGCAGATACGCAGTATTTT.

This chain connects TRBV7-9 to TRBJ1-1; TRBD1 matches at 7 bases. Germline V lookup: CDR1 SEHNR, CDR2 FQNEAQ (reference sequence). V trimming: 3 bases; J trimming: 2 bases; junction bases outside the gene matches: 6. The length of the CDR3 is 15 residues. The CDR3 DNA reads TGTGCCAGCAGCTTCCTCGGACAGGAAAACACTGAAGCTTTCTTT. It codes for CASSFLGQENTEAFF.

The chain joins TRBV20-1 to TRBJ2-3; D unclear. This CDR3 has 16 amino acids. The germline V gene encodes CDR1 DFQATT and CDR2 SNEGSKA (reference sequence). V was pared by 3 bases and J by 2 bases, with 18 bases between. CDR3 sequence: CSARNGEKAYTDTQYF. The CDR3 DNA follows: TGCAGTGCTAGGAATGGAGAGAAAGCGTACACAGATACGCAGTATTTT.

A single count supports this clonotype. J is TRBJ2-7 and V is TRBV20-1, with 9 positions matching TRBD1. After removal of 1 base from V and 5 bases from J, the junction contained 9 bases not matched to a gene. The CDR3 has 15 residues. Germline CDR1 is DFQATT and CDR2 is SNEGSKA (reference sequence). CDR3 protein: CSARGRDREPHEQYF. CDR3 bases: TGCAGTGCTAGAGGCCGGGACAGGGAACCCCACGAGCAGTACTTC.

This clonotype was found many times. The gene calls are TRBV6-5 and TRBJ1-4; 11 bases match TRBD1. J was trimmed by 8 bases and V by 4 bases; bases with no gene match: 3. The CDR3 is 14 residues long. Germline CDR1 and CDR2: MNHEY and SVGAGI. CDR3 sequence (DNA): TGTGCCAGCAGTTCTCGGACAGGGGGCGAAAAACTGTTTTTT. Residues: CASSSRTGGEKLFF.

This rearrangement joins TRBV6-2 or TRBV6-3 to TRBJ2-7; perhaps TRBD2 as D (5 bases). Germline loops: CDR1 MNHEY, CDR2 SVGEGT. Trimming removed 0 bases from V and 11 bases from J, with 20 bases in between. The CDR3 consists of 15 residues. The CDR3 nucleotides are TGTGCCAGCAGTTACTCGGTGTTTGAGGGTCCAAAGGAGTACTTC. It encodes CASSYSVFEGPKEYF.

The DNA for the CDR3 is TGTGCCAGCAGTGTTACGTTTGAATCCGGGGAGCTGTTTTTT. Translated: CASSVTFESGELFF. This chain connects TRBV6-1 to TRBJ2-2; D call uncertain. Germline V lookup: CDR1 MNHNS, CDR2 SASEGT. The CDR3 is 14 residues long. The V end lost 4 bases, the J end lost 6 bases, and 12 bases lay between the germline ends.

The rearrangement joins TRBV24-1 to TRBJ2-7; D might be TRBD1 (6 bases). The CDR3 spans 16 residues. Trimming removed 3 bases at V and 0 bases at J, with 14 bases between. Germline V gene lookup returns CDR1 KGHDR and CDR2 SFDVKD. For the CDR3, the DNA is TGTGCCACCAGTGATGCGACAGGAACGAGCTCCTACGAGCAGTACTTC. Protein product: CATSDATGTSSYEQYF.